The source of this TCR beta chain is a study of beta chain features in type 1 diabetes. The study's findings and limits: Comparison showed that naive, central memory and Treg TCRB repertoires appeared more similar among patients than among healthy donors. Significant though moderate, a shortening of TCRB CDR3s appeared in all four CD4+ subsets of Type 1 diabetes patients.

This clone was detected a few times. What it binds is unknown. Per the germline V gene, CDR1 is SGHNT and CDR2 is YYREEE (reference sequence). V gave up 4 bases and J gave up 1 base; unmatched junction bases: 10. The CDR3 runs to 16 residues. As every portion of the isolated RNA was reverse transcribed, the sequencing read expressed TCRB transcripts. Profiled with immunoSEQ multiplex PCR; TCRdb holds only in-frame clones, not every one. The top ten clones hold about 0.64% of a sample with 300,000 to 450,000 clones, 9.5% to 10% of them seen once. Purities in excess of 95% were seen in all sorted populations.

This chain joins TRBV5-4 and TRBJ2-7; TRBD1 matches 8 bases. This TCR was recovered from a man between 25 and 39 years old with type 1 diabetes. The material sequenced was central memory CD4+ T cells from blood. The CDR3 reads CASSQTQNRGSYEQYF. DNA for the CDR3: TGTGCCAGCAGCCAGACCCAAAACAGGGGGTCCTACGAGCAGTACTTC.